The 25 T cell receptor beta chains listed next were all sequenced from one sample in a study of regulatory T cells in long-lasting Graves disease. Time point defined: newly diagnosed GD, antithyroid drugs for less than 3 months. After RNA was extracted from PBMCs, the TCR library was made from it. Combining iRepertoire HTBI primers with Arm-PCR of CDR3 regions, the authors built TCR beta libraries. Using its own MiXCR run on the multiplex PCR reads, TCRdb lists one record per CDR3 protein. Of around 420,000 distinct CDR3 sequences detected, 15% appear once; the ten largest clones hold approximately 7.8%. The same data also contributed to another study, on T cells in Graves' hyperthyroidism and ophthalmopathy.

Source: peripheral blood mononuclear cells (PBMCs), taken at new diagnosis, from a patient treated with antithyroid drugs. The origin of the receptors is a woman in her forties with Graves disease.

This clonotype was seen a handful of times. This chain links TRBV28 with TRBJ2-7; possible D gene TRBD2, 5 bases. CDR3 length: 13 residues. Germline CDR1 and CDR2: MDHEN and SYDVKM. V shed 5 bases and J shed 9 bases, with 17 bases lying between them. The CDR3 loop reads CASSPPWTAGQYF. The CDR3 region has the DNA TGTGCCAGCAGTCCCCCCTGGACTGCCGGGCAGTACTTC.

On this clonotype: A much larger clonotype is one base distant, so this may be a read error. V gene TRBV12-3 or TRBV12-4 combines with J gene TRBJ2-1, with 8 bases fitting TRBD2. V shed 3 bases and J 10 bases; nucleotides not matched to a gene: 20. The CDR3 loop spans 18 amino acids. In nucleotides, the CDR3 is TGTGCCAGCAGTTTCTCCGGGACAACCGGGACTAGAGCCTACGAGCAGTTCTTC. Translation: CASSFSGTTGTRAYEQFF.

The chain has TRBV7-3 and TRBJ1-5; the D is unclear. The CDR3 has 13 residues. CDR1 is SGHTA, CDR2 FQGTGA, per germline. V dropped 6 bases and J dropped 5 bases, with 11 bases sitting between them. The CDR3 sequence: CASSPSYDQPQHF. As DNA, the CDR3 is TGTGCCAGCAGTCCCTCATACGATCAGCCCCAGCATTTT.

In this sample, this clonotype turned up a few times. This sequence joins TRBV15 and TRBJ2-7; a weak D match, TRBD1 (6 bases). Germline V gene lookup returns CDR1 LNHNV and CDR2 YYDKDF (reference sequence). The CDR3 sequence is 13 residues long. Trimming removed 0 bases at V and 6 bases at J, with 9 bases between. The CDR3, as DNA: TGTGCCACCAGCAGAGATACAGGGATCGAGCAGTACTTC. Its translation: CATSRDTGIEQYF.

The chain uses TRBV2 and TRBJ2-3; 14 bases fit TRBD2. The CDR3 has 16 residues. Germline V CDR1 and CDR2: SNHLY, FYNNEI. V lost 7 bases to trimming and J lost 5 bases; unmatched junction nucleotides: 8. The CDR3 DNA reads TGTGCCAGCAACCCCCGGACTAGCGGGAGGTTAGATACGCAGTATTTT. It yields the protein CASNPRTSGRLDTQYF.

This clonotype was observed a handful of times. The chain employs TRBV20-1 and TRBJ2-2; TRBD1 matches 9 bases. Germline CDR1 and CDR2: DFQATT and SNEGSKA (reference sequence). This CDR3 is 16 amino acids long. The V gene end was trimmed by 2 bases and the J gene end by 2 bases; junction bases not matched to a gene: 6. The CDR3 protein is CSARRNRGRNTGELFF. CDR3 sequence (DNA): TGCAGTGCTAGAAGAAACAGGGGGCGAAACACCGGGGAGCTGTTTTTT.

This clonotype was counted only a few times. The chain combines TRBV10-3 with TRBJ2-2, with D hard to call. Germline CDR1 is ENHRY and CDR2 is SYGVKD. V was clipped by 1 base and J by 1 base, with 10 bases between them. This CDR3 region has 16 residues. The CDR3 spells CAISELGTENTGELFF. In nucleotides, the CDR3 is TGTGCCATCAGTGAGTTGGGTACCGAGAACACCGGGGAGCTGTTTTTT.

The chain uses TRBV7-2 and TRBJ1-2; 7 bases are shared with TRBD1. Trimming at V came to 4 bases and at J to 8 bases, leaving 7 bases not matched to a gene. Germline V gives CDR1 SGHTA, CDR2 FQGNSA. The CDR3 extends over 13 amino acids. In DNA, the CDR3 is TGTGCCAGCAGCTCAAGACAGGGTGGGGGCTACACCTTC. It translates to CASSSRQGGGYTF.

This clonotype was picked up many times. This chain joins TRBV30 and TRBJ2-1; possible D gene TRBD1, 6 bases. Germline CDR1 GTSNPN, CDR2 SVGIG (reference sequence). V lost 3 bases and J 1 base, leaving 10 bases between the germline ends. CDR3 length: 14 residues. CDR3 nucleotides: TGTGCCTGGAGCCCGGGACAATCCTACAATGAGCAGTTCTTC. This gives the protein CAWSPGQSYNEQFF. Full variable domain (outside the CDR3, taken from reference TRBV30 and TRBJ2-1): SQTIHQWPATLVQPVGSPLSLECTVEGTSNPNLYWYRQAAGRGLQLLFYSVGIGQISSEVPQNLSASRPQDRQFILSSKKLLLSDSGFYLCAWSPGQSYNEQFFGPGTRLTVL.

The chain employs TRBV10-3 and TRBJ2-1, with TRBD1 matching 7 bases. Germline CDR1 reads ENHRY; CDR2 reads SYGVKD. Trimming removed 6 bases from V and 4 bases from J; junction bases left unmatched: 9. The CDR3 runs to 15 residues. DNA of the CDR3: TGTGCCATCAGCCACCAGTTGACAGGGTACAATGAGCAGTTCTTC. As protein: CAISHQLTGYNEQFF.

This clonotype was picked up a small number of times. J is TRBJ1-2 and V is TRBV6-2 or TRBV6-3; D uncertain. CDR1 MNHEY and CDR2 SVGEGT come from the germline V gene. Trimming shortened V by 7 bases and J by 7 bases, and 16 bases separated the two germline ends. The CDR3 sequence is 13 residues long. The CDR3 region has the DNA TGTGCCAGCAAAGTCGGCTTGCTGGGTGGCTACACCTTC. This encodes CASKVGLLGGYTF.

The sample holds many counts of this clonotype. This chain links TRBV11-3 with TRBJ1-2; 7 nucleotides line up with TRBD1. The CDR3 consists of 15 residues. V shed 0 bases and J 4 bases; nucleotides not matched to a gene: 5. Germline-derived CDR1 and CDR2 are SGHNT and YENEEA. CDR3 sequence (DNA): TGTGCCAGCAGCTTAGATTCAGGGACAGCCTATGGCTACACCTTC. Its protein product is CASSLDSGTAYGYTF.

This clonotype was counted many times. J is TRBJ2-7 and V is TRBV29-1; D gene ambiguous. The V gene lost 0 bases and the J gene lost 2 bases, with 8 bases spanning the gap. The V gene's germline CDR1 is SQVTM and CDR2 ANQGSEA. The CDR3 is 13 residues long. CDR3 coding DNA: TGCAGCGTTGAAGATCCGCAAACCTACGAGCAGTACTTC. Encoded protein: CSVEDPQTYEQYF.

Points on this clonotype: This clone may be a read error of a much larger clone one base away. The chain links TRBV7-2 to TRBJ2-2, with TRBD2 matching 8 bases. This CDR3 region has 16 residues. Germline V lookup: CDR1 SGHTA, CDR2 FQGNSA. The DNA of the CDR3 is TGTGCCAGCAGCTTAGCTAGCGGGAAGTTGACCGTGGAGCTGTTTTTT. The encoded protein is CASSLASGKLTVELFF. Looking up the rest from reference TRBV7-2 and TRBJ2-2 gives the full variable domain: GAGVSQSPSNKVTEKGKDVELRCDPISGHTALYWYRQSLGQGLEFLIYFQGNSAPDKSGLPSDRFSAERTGGSVSTLTIQRTQQEDSAVYLCASSLASGKLTVELFFGEGSRLTVL.

This sequence joins TRBV2 and TRBJ2-3; D unclear. CDR3 length equals 12 residues. Germline values: CDR1 SNHLY, CDR2 FYNNEI. The CDR3 bases are TGTGCAGAAAGTCGGCGCACAGATACGCAGTATTTT. Its translation is CAESRRTDTQYF.

The CDR3 coding sequence is TGCAGTGCTAGAAGGACAGGGGAGGTCCAGCCCCAGCATTTT. Translated: CSARRTGEVQPQHF. The genes are TRBV20-1 and TRBJ1-5; 9 bases map to TRBD1. Trimming took 2 bases from V and 7 from J; bases not matched to a gene: 6. Germline values: CDR1 DFQATT, CDR2 SNEGSKA (reference sequence). CDR3 length: 14 residues.

The chain has TRBV19 and TRBJ2-2; 7 bases align to TRBD2. The CDR3 contains 15 residues. Trimming removed 6 bases from V and 0 bases from J; junction bases left unmatched: 4. Germline-derived CDR1 and CDR2 are LNHDA and SQIVND (reference sequence). The CDR3 DNA reads TGTGCCAGTAGACCGACTAGCCCGAACACCGGGGAGCTGTTTTTT. Its protein product is CASRPTSPNTGELFF.

This clonotype was observed a few times. The rearrangement links TRBV3-1 to TRBJ2-2; weak D call: TRBD1 (5 bases). The germline CDR1 and CDR2 sequences are LGHDT and YNNKEL (reference sequence). CDR3 length equals 15 residues. Trimming pared 2 bases from V and 7 bases from J, leaving 14 bases between. The DNA of the CDR3 is TGTGCCAGCAGCCAAAGGGGCGTTGGGGTCGGGGAGCTGTTTTTT. Its protein is CASSQRGVGVGELFF.

The chain carries TRBV2 and TRBJ1-1; D gene ambiguous. CDR3 size: 13 residues. Germline CDR1 is SNHLY and CDR2 is FYNNEI. The V and J ends lost 6 bases and 1 base respectively, with 9 bases between them. The CDR3 loop reads CASRSSGNTEAFF. In DNA, the CDR3 is TGTGCCAGCAGGTCTTCCGGGAACACTGAAGCTTTCTTT.

This clonotype has a count of ten or more. The V gene is TRBV11-2, the J gene TRBJ2-1, with a weak D call TRBD2 (5 bases). Per germline, CDR1 SGHAT and CDR2 FQNNGV. Trimming shortened V by 3 bases and J by 5 bases, and 11 bases separated the two germline ends. The CDR3 loop spans 14 amino acids. The CDR3: CASSFRWGDNEQFF. The CDR3 DNA follows: TGTGCCAGCAGCTTCCGGTGGGGAGACAATGAGCAGTTCTTC.

Ten or more counts support this clonotype. This chain connects TRBV29-1 to TRBJ2-5, with D maybe TRBD2 (5 bases). The V and J ends lost 4 bases and 8 bases respectively, with 14 bases between them. Germline CDR1 SQVTM, CDR2 ANQGSEA. The CDR3 runs 12 residues. The CDR3 sequence: CSVVNGGVTQYF. DNA of the CDR3: TGCAGCGTTGTGAACGGAGGAGTTACCCAGTACTTC.

This sequence joins TRBV5-4 and TRBJ1-2; D possibly corresponds to TRBD1 (6 bases). CDR1 SGHNT and CDR2 YYREEE come from the germline V gene (reference sequence). CDR3 length: 15 residues. V was shortened by 0 bases and J by 7 bases, with 16 bases between the two germline ends. The CDR3 sequence is CASSLDGQTVSGYTF. The CDR3 nucleotides are TGTGCCAGCAGCTTGGACGGACAGACTGTCTCTGGCTACACCTTC.

There are many counts of this clonotype. The rearrangement links TRBV6-1 to TRBJ2-5; no firm D call. The CDR3 is 14 amino acids. V gave up 5 bases and J gave up 1 base, with 11 bases separating them. The germline gives CDR1 MNHNS, CDR2 SASEGT. The chain's CDR3 is CASSKGPLQETQYF. CDR3 DNA sequence: TGTGCCAGCAGTAAAGGACCGCTCCAAGAGACCCAGTACTTC.

There are many counts of this clonotype. The chain carries TRBV10-3 and TRBJ2-7, with D unresolved. V was clipped by 0 bases and J by 2 bases, with 8 bases between them. This CDR3 comprises 14 residues. Germline V gene lookup returns CDR1 ENHRY and CDR2 SYGVKD. DNA of the CDR3: TGTGCCATCAGTGAGTCTCGCAATCCCTACGAGCAGTACTTC. Protein product: CAISESRNPYEQYF.

This clonotype was seen many times. V gene TRBV27 combines with J gene TRBJ2-5; D perhaps matches TRBD1 (6 bases). This CDR3 has 16 amino acids. V lost 7 bases and J lost 5, with 23 bases in between. The germline CDR1 and CDR2 sequences are MNHEY and SMNVEV (reference sequence). The CDR3 sequence is CASKAVVGKGEETQYF. The CDR3 nucleotides are TGTGCCAGCAAGGCGGTTGTGGGTAAGGGGGAGGAGACCCAGTACTTC.